The clone carrying this TCR beta chain has just a few counts. The data were taken from a study of low-dose radiotherapy and immunotherapy resistance in tumors. Gene-specific TRAV and TRBV primers were used for first-strand cDNA, covering alpha and beta chains. The TCRs were subjected to amplification over approximately 19 PCR cycles employing a constant-region primer in conjunction with a V-primer adapter. TCRdb reprocessed the reads via MiXCR and lists one record per CDR3 protein. The repertoire holds approximately 9,800 distinct CDR3 sequences, with over 35% as singletons. CDR1 is ENHRY, CDR2 SYGVKD, per germline. CDR3 length equals 15 residues. The V segment lost 5 bases and the J segment 5 bases; nucleotides outside the gene matches: 4.

The chain links TRBV10-3 to TRBJ1-5; 12 nucleotides align to TRBD1. The TCR comes from a human donor with advanced metastatic prostate, ovarian, gallbladder or colorectal cancer (not recorded which). This table probably holds off-target reads from a library built for another chain. As DNA, the CDR3 is TGTGCCATCAGTCCCGGGACAGGGGGCTATCAGCCCCAGCATTTT. Amino acids: CAISPGTGGYQPQHF.